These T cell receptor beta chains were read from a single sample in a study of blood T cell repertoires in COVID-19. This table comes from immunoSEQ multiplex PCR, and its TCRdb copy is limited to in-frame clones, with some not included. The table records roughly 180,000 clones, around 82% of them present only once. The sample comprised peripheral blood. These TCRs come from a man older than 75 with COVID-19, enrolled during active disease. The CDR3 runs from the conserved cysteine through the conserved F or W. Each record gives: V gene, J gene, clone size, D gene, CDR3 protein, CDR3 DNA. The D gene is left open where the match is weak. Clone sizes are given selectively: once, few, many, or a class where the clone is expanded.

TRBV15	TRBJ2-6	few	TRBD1	CATSTRDRGLSGANVLTF	TGTGCCACCAGCACCCGGGACAGGGGGCTATCTGGGGCCAACGTCCTGACTTTC
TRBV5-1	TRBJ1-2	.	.	CASSLDGRDYGYTF	TGCGCCAGCAGCTTGGATGGTCGGGACTATGGCTACACCTTC
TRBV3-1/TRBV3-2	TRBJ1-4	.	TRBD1	CASSQRPGTGGTNEKLFF	TGTGCCAGCAGCCAACGTCCCGGGACAGGGGGGACTAATGAAAAACTGTTTTTT
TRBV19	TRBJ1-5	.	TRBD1	CASGQALHNQPQHF	TGTGCCAGCGGACAGGCGTTACACAATCAGCCCCAGCATTTT
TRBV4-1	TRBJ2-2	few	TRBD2	CASSQDPRASGGAATGELFF	TGCGCCAGCAGCCAAGATCCCAGGGCTAGCGGGGGGGCCGCGACCGGGGAGCTGTTTTTT
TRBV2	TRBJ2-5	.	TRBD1	CASTRDRGQTQYF	TGTGCCAGCACAAGGGACAGGGGGCAGACCCAGTACTTC
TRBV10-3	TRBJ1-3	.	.	CAISEFTSQPGNTIYF	TGTGCCATCAGTGAGTTTACGAGTCAACCTGGAAACACCATATATTTT
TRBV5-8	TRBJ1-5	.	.	CASSRGVVGNQPQHF	TGTGCCAGCAGTAGAGGTGTCGTCGGGAATCAGCCCCAGCATTTT
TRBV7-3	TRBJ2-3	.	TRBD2	CASSFGLAGRTDTQYF	TGTGCCAGCAGCTTCGGACTAGCGGGGCGCACAGATACGCAGTATTTT
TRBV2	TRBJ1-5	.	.	CASRLGDQPQHF	TGTGCCAGTCGACTAGGCGATCAGCCCCAGCATTTT
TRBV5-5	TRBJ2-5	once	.	CASSRTPRETQYF	TGTGCCAGCAGTCGGACACCCCGAGAGACCCAGTACTTC
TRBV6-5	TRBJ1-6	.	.	CASSYTGNSPLHF	TGTGCCAGCAGTTACACAGGGAACTCACCCCTCCACTTT
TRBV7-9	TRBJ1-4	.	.	CASSLEGLPNEKLFF	TGTGCCAGCAGCTTAGAGGGGCTACCCAATGAAAAACTGTTTTTT
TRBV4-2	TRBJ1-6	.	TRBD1	CASSQERQGAGSPLHF	TGTGCCAGCAGCCAAGAGAGACAGGGGGCAGGTTCACCCCTCCACTTT
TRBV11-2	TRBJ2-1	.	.	CASSLATSYEQFF	TGTGCCAGCAGCTTAGCTACCTCGTATGAGCAGTTCTTC
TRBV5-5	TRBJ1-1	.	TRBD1	CASSGLGQMNTEAFF	TGTGCCAGCAGCGGGCTGGGACAGATGAACACTGAAGCTTTCTTT
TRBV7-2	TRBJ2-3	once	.	CASSLAHRDTQYF	TGTGCCAGCAGCTTAGCGCACAGAGATACGCAGTATTTT
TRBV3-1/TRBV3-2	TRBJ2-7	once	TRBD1	CASSHRTGESEQYF	TGTGCCAGCAGCCACAGGACAGGGGAGAGCGAGCAGTACTTC
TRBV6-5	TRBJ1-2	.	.	CASSYSNTANYGYTF	TGTGCCAGCAGTTACTCGAACACCGCTAACTATGGCTACACCTTC
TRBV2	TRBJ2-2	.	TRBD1	CASSETGWAGELFF	TGTGCCAGCAGTGAGACAGGGTGGGCCGGGGAGCTGTTTTTT
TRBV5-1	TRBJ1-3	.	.	CASSTQGSGNTIYF	TGCGCCAGCAGCACCCAGGGTTCTGGAAACACCATATATTTT
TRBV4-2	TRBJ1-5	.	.	CASSQVLSNQPQHF	TGTGCCAGCAGCCAAGTTTTAAGCAATCAGCCCCAGCATTTT
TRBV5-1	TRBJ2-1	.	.	CASSLDTVSYNEQFF	TGCGCCAGCAGCTTGGATACAGTCTCCTACAATGAGCAGTTCTTC
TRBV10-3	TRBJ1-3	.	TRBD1	CAIRTGAGNTIYF	TGTGCCATCAGGACAGGGGCTGGAAACACCATATATTTT
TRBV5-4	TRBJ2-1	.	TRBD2	CASSLGGASGGANEQFF	TGTGCCAGCAGCCTGGGAGGGGCTAGCGGGGGGGCCAATGAGCAGTTCTTC
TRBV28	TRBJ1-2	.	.	CASSLAGGPKLRGYTF	TGTGCCAGCAGTCTAGCTGGGGGCCCAAAGTTAAGGGGCTACACCTTC
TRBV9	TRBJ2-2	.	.	CASSVELRGGTGELFF	TGTGCCAGCAGCGTAGAATTGCGGGGTGGCACCGGGGAGCTGTTTTTT
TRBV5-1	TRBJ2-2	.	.	CASSFLTVHTGELFF	TGCGCCAGCAGCTTTTTGACAGTCCACACCGGGGAGCTGTTTTTT
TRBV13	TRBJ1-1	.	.	CASSFFRAMNTEAFF	TGTGCCAGCAGCTTTTTCAGGGCGATGAACACTGAAGCTTTCTTT
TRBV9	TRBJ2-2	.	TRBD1	CASSPWDSGNTGELFF	TGTGCCAGCAGCCCCTGGGACAGCGGGAACACCGGGGAGCTGTTTTTT
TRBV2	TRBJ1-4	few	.	CASSTEEKLFF	TGTGCCAGCAGTACAGAGGAAAAACTGTTTTTT
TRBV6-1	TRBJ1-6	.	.	CASSEGLNRESSPLHF	TGTGCCAGCAGTGAGGGTTTAAACAGGGAAAGTTCACCCCTCCACTTT
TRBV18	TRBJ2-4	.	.	CASSPDRSGWGKNIQYF	TGTGCCAGCTCGCCAGACCGCAGCGGGTGGGGCAAAAACATTCAGTACTTC
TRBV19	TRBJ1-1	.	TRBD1	CASSIGTGVGTEAFF	TGTGCCAGTAGTATAGGGACAGGGGTGGGCACTGAAGCTTTCTTT
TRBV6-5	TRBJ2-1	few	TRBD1	CASSYGQGIYNEQFF	TGTGCCAGCAGTTATGGACAGGGGATCTACAATGAGCAGTTCTTC
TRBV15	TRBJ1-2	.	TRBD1	CATSSRQGAFPVNYGYTF	TGTGCCACCAGCAGCCGACAGGGGGCTTTCCCTGTTAACTATGGCTACACCTTC
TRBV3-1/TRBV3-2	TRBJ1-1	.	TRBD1	CASSQGFPGTGNTEAFF	TGTGCCAGCAGCCAAGGATTCCCGGGGACAGGGAACACTGAAGCTTTCTTT
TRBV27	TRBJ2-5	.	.	CATPRETQYF	TGTGCCACCCCCCGAGAGACCCAGTACTTC
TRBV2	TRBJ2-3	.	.	CASLTGLTQYF	TGTGCCAGCCTTACAGGGCTTACGCAGTATTTT
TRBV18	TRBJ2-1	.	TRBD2	CASSPPGGLYNEQFF	TGTGCCAGCTCACCCCCGGGGGGGCTCTACAATGAGCAGTTCTTC
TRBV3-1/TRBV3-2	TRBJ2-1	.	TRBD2	CASSTPAGGGYNEQFF	TGTGCCAGCAGCACCCCGGCGGGGGGCGGCTACAATGAGCAGTTCTTC
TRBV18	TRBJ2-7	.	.	CASSPDPNIASYEQYF	TGTGCCAGCTCACCCGACCCGAATATAGCTTCCTACGAGCAGTACTTC
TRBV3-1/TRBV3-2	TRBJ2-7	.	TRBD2	CASSPPGVAGAYEQYF	TGTGCCAGCAGCCCACCCGGGGTAGCGGGGGCCTACGAGCAGTACTTC
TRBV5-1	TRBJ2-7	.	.	CASSLGQVHYEQYF	TGCGCCAGCAGCTTGGGTCAGGTTCACTACGAGCAGTACTTC
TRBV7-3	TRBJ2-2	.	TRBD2	CASSNLGGANTGELFF	TGTGCCAGCAGCAACCTCGGGGGGGCGAACACCGGGGAGCTGTTTTTT
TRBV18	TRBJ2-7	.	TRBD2	CASSRGGMNEQYF	TGTGCCAGCTCACGGGGGGGAATGAACGAGCAGTACTTC
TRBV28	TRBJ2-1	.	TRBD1	CASSTMTGRTYNEQFF	TGTGCCAGCAGTACGATGACAGGGAGAACCTACAATGAGCAGTTCTTC
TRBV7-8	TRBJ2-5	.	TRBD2	CASSLGQGGSSTETQYF	TGTGCCAGCAGCTTAGGGCAGGGAGGGTCTTCAACCGAGACCCAGTACTTC